A single sample is the source of the 9 T cell receptor beta chains below, sequenced in a study of OX40 agonist ivuxolimab in advanced cancers. Using immunoSEQ multiplex PCR, the repertoire was profiled, and TCRdb retains in-frame clones only, with some absent. The table lists about 98,000 clones, roughly nine tenths of them singletons, with about 0.82% in the top ten. The specimen comprised CD4+ or CD8+ T cells sorted from blood, sampled in a trial of the OX40 agonist ivuxolimab. Receptor source: an adult with an advanced solid tumor such as melanoma, head and neck, liver or kidney cancer.

The rearrangement links TRBV20-1 to TRBJ2-5; 8 bases line up with TRBD2. CDR3 length equals 11 residues. From germline, CDR1 is DFQATT and CDR2 SNEGSKA (reference sequence). With V trimmed by 7 bases and J by 2 bases, 0 bases remained unmatched. In nucleotides, the CDR3 is TGCAGTGTAGCGGGGCAAGAGACCCAGTACTTC. Translation gives CSVAGQETQYF.

V and J are TRBV6-1 and TRBJ2-6; D not resolved. Trimming took off 3 bases at V and 0 bases at J, with 12 bases between the two ends. This CDR3 is 17 amino acids long. Per germline, CDR1 MNHNS and CDR2 SASEGT. The CDR3 DNA sequence: TGTGCCAGCAGTGATCGAGTGTGGGCCTCTGGGGCCAACGTCCTGACTTTC. This sequence encodes CASSDRVWASGANVLTF.

The chain carries TRBV11-1 and TRBJ1-2, with D hard to call. V was shortened by 5 bases and J by 8 bases, with 12 bases between the two germline ends. CDR3 size: 12 residues. The V gene's germline CDR1 is SGHAT and CDR2 FQDESV (reference sequence). CDR3 amino acids: CASSLSGVGYTF. CDR3 DNA sequence: TGTGCCAGCAGCCTTAGCGGGGTAGGCTACACCTTC.

The V and J genes are TRBV5-1 and TRBJ2-1; tentatively, D is TRBD1 or TRBD2 (6 bases each). This CDR3 spans 16 amino acids. The germline V gene encodes CDR1 SGHRS and CDR2 YFSETQ. Trimming stripped 0 bases from V and 6 bases from J, with 16 bases between. The CDR3 DNA follows: TGCGCCAGCAGCTTGGGGTGGGGGGCCCACAGCAATGAGCAGTTCTTC. Residues: CASSLGWGAHSNEQFF.

This rearrangement joins TRBV19 to TRBJ1-5, with no clear D. Trimming took 6 bases from V and 4 from J, leaving 19 bases between them. Germline CDR1 and CDR2: LNHDA and SQIVND (reference sequence). The CDR3 covers 16 residues. The CDR3 nucleotides read TGTGCCAGTAGGGAGATTGGAAGGATTCGGAATCAGCCCCAGCATTTT. The encoded protein is CASREIGRIRNQPQHF.

The J gene is TRBJ2-1, the V gene TRBV20-1; D not resolved. The length of the CDR3 is 11 residues. Germline V gene sequence: CDR1 DFQATT, CDR2 SNEGSKA (reference sequence). The V end lost 2 bases, the J end lost 12 bases, and 11 bases lay between the germline ends. The CDR3 is CSARPPDWQFF. CDR3 in DNA: TGCAGTGCTAGACCTCCGGATTGGCAGTTCTTC.

DNA for the CDR3: TGTGCCAGTTTTGAAGGTCCCTACAATGAGCAGTTCTTC. Translating gives CASFEGPYNEQFF. This chain links TRBV28 with TRBJ2-1; D is unresolved. The V and J ends lost 9 bases and 2 bases respectively, with 11 bases between them. The CDR3 is 13 amino acids. The germline V gene has CDR1 MDHEN and CDR2 SYDVKM. The entire variable domain, with the rest obtained from reference TRBV28 and TRBJ2-1, is as follows: DVKVTQSSRYLVKRTGEKVFLECVQDMDHENMFWYRQDPGLGLRLIYFSYDVKMKEKGDIPEGYSVSREKKERFSLILESASTNQTSMYLCASFEGPYNEQFFGPGTRLTVL.

The chain uses TRBV6-1 and TRBJ2-7; D might be TRBD1 or TRBD2, each matching 5 bases. The V end lost 5 bases, the J end lost 7 bases, and 12 bases lay between the germline ends. Germline V gene lookup returns CDR1 MNHNS and CDR2 SASEGT. The CDR3 runs to 12 residues. The CDR3 here is CASSRGVWEQYV. The CDR3 DNA reads TGTGCCAGCAGTAGGGGAGTGTGGGAGCAGTACGTC.

The V gene is TRBV10-2, the J gene TRBJ2-3; 9 bases agree with TRBD2. Trimming took 6 bases from V and 4 from J; bases not matched to a gene: 5. Germline V gives CDR1 WSHSY, CDR2 SAAADI. The CDR3 is made up of 14 amino acids. The CDR3 reads CASRGTSLADTQYF. The CDR3 bases are TGCGCCAGCAGGGGGACTAGCTTAGCAGATACGCAGTATTTT.